Listed below are T cell receptor beta chains from one sample, sequenced in a study of cytomegalovirus exposure and HLA in healthy donors. This table comes from immunoSEQ multiplex PCR, and its TCRdb copy is limited to in-frame clones, with some not included. This sample has 100,000 to 150,000 clones, with over 9.5% found just once. Sequences were obtained from PBMCs. These receptors came from a woman younger than 30 in good health and CMV-seropositive. CDR3s include the opening cysteine and the closing phenylalanine or tryptophan. The D gene is left open where the match is weak. Size is stated for part of the rows, as once, few or many counts, or as a class when the clone is expanded.

TRBD2,NA,TRBJ2-2,TRBV5-1,TGCGCCAGCGGGCGGGAGAACATCGGGGAGCTGTTTTTT,CASGRENIGELFF
TRBD1,few,TRBJ1-1,TRBV10-3,TGTGCCATCAGTGGACAGGGGAGTGAAGCTTTCTTT,CAISGQGSEAFF
NA,few,TRBJ1-1,TRBV7-3,TGTGCCAGCAGCTTAACAGGGGGGAACACTGAAGCTTTCTTT,CASSLTGGNTEAFF
NA,few,TRBJ1-2,TRBV14,TGTGCCAGCAGCCAAGATAGAACGGGCTACACCTTC,CASSQDRTGYTF
NA,few,TRBJ1-1,TRBV7-3,TGTGCCAGCAGTCCCCGGGGAACTGAAGCTTTCTTT,CASSPRGTEAFF
TRBD2,few,TRBJ2-3,TRBV6-1,TGTGCCAGCACCGATAGCGGGAGCCCCACAGATACGCAGTATTTT,CASTDSGSPTDTQYF
NA,NA,TRBJ1-2,TRBV7-2,TGTGCCAGCAGCTTATCCTACAGGGAACCTAACTATGGCTACACCTTC,CASSLSYREPNYGYTF
TRBD1,few,TRBJ1-2,TRBV2,TGTGCCAGCAGTGAAGTCCGGACCGGGACAGGGACCGGCTACACCTTC,CASSEVRTGTGTGYTF
TRBD2,NA,TRBJ2-1,TRBV4-1,TGCGCCAGCAGCCACCTTTTGCGGGAGCTCGACAATGAGCAGTTCTTC,CASSHLLRELDNEQFF
NA,once,TRBJ1-2,TRBV5-5,TGTGCCAGCAGCTCCACCCCGTCGGGGACTGGTGGCTACACCTTC,CASSSTPSGTGGYTF
TRBD1,NA,TRBJ1-2,TRBV11-2,TGTGCCAGCAGCTCCGTCGGCGGGACAGATGGCTACACCTTC,CASSSVGGTDGYTF
NA,few,TRBJ2-7,TRBV18,TGTGCCAGCTCACCACCGGTCGGCAGGGTGGGTAACGAGCAGTACTTC,CASSPPVGRVGNEQYF
NA,few,TRBJ1-5,TRBV28,TGTGCCAGCAGTTTTTTGCGTCAGCCCCAGCATTTT,CASSFLRQPQHF
TRBD1,NA,TRBJ1-1,TRBV7-9,TGTGCCAGCAGCTCTGGACAGGGGGCGCGGACTGAAGCTTTCTTT,CASSSGQGARTEAFF
NA,NA,TRBJ2-3,TRBV6-5,TGTGCCAGCAGTCGCCGGACAGAAGGAGATACGCAGTATTTT,CASSRRTEGDTQYF
TRBD2,NA,TRBJ2-6,TRBV4-1,TGCGCCAGCAATGGGGGGGCTGGGGCCAACGTCCTGACTTTC,CASNGGAGANVLTF
TRBD1,few,TRBJ2-1,TRBV28,TGTGCCAGCCTCCTGAGGAGACAGGGATGGAATGAGCAGTTCTTC,CASLLRRQGWNEQFF